This TCR beta chain was observed in a study of CD8 T cells in ankylosing spondylitis. Regarding the study as a whole: The disease-linked clones had a CD8+ phenotype and low blood frequencies.

Judged by abundance, this clonotype is medium-sized. As yet, its antigen is unknown. Trimming pared 8 bases from V and 2 bases from J, leaving 19 bases between. CDR1 and CDR2 (germline): SGHRS, YFSETQ. This CDR3 is 16 amino acids long. TCRdb reanalysed the 5' RACE reads using MiXCR and keeps one entry per CDR3 protein. The sample holds 50,000 to 65,000 distinct CDR3 sequences, 6% to 7.5% seen once. J is TRBJ1-4 and V is TRBV5-1; D gene unclear. The receptor was isolated from a female donor with ankylosing spondylitis or in good health (not recorded which). Sequenced: blood, either unsorted or a sorted T cell fraction (not recorded which). This CDR3 reads CASKLSPGVTNEKLFF. The CDR3 DNA follows: TGCGCCAGTAAGCTTAGCCCTGGAGTCACTAATGAAAAACTGTTTTTT.